Listed below are T cell receptor beta chains from one sample, sequenced in a study of memory CD4+ T cells and cytomegalovirus serostatus. Only in-frame clones appear in the TCRdb table, and some are missing; sequencing was by immunoSEQ multiplex PCR. The data show about 67,000 clones, roughly three quarters seen once. Sequenced: memory CD4+ T cells from blood. These receptors all stem from an adult in good health and CMV-seropositive. Both conserved end residues are part of each CDR3. D genes are given only for firm matches. Rows give clone size only sometimes, using once, few, many, or a class for an expanded clone.

j_call v_call d_call clone_size cdr3_aa cdr3_nt
TRBJ2-5 TRBV7-9 . few CASSLRGVRGFGETQYF TGTGCCAGCAGCCTCCGAGGTGTCCGGGGATTCGGAGAGACCCAGTACTTC
TRBJ2-7 TRBV7-8 . . CASSQEPLQAGFPYEQYF TGTGCCAGCAGCCAGGAACCCCTCCAGGCGGGATTCCCCTACGAGCAGTACTTC
TRBJ2-2 TRBV5-1 . . CASSRGAEGELFF TGCGCCAGCAGTAGAGGGGCGGAAGGGGAGCTGTTTTTT
TRBJ1-2 TRBV6-1 . . CASSDSQQYYGYTF TGTGCCAGCAGCGACAGCCAACAATACTATGGCTACACCTTC
TRBJ1-1 TRBV2 TRBD1 . CASSRQGTAEAFF TGTGCCAGCAGCCGACAGGGTACCGCTGAAGCTTTCTTT
TRBJ1-2 TRBV6-1 . . CASSDSSTYYGYTF TGTGCCAGCAGTGACAGCTCGACCTACTATGGCTACACCTTC
TRBJ1-1 TRBV11-1 . once CASSPRLWREGAFF TGTGCCAGCAGCCCCCGGCTCTGGAGGGAGGGAGCTTTCTTT
TRBJ1-3 TRBV7-2 TRBD1 . CASSWGQGNTIYF TGTGCCAGCAGCTGGGGACAGGGAAACACCATATATTTT
TRBJ2-3 TRBV29-1 TRBD1 . CSVGQGITDTQYF TGCAGCGTTGGACAGGGCATCACAGATACGCAGTATTTT
TRBJ2-7 TRBV4-2 . . CASSQDLSSWGAYEQYF TGTGCCAGCAGCCAAGATCTGAGCTCCTGGGGGGCCTACGAGCAGTACTTC
TRBJ1-6 TRBV19 . . CASSTDQGYNSPLHF TGTGCCAGTAGTACAGACCAGGGCTATAATTCACCCCTCCACTTT
TRBJ1-2 TRBV11-2 . . CASSLAPGGSGYTF TGTGCCAGCAGCTTAGCCCCCGGGGGTAGTGGCTACACCTTC
TRBJ1-1 TRBV18 TRBD1 few CASAQGASNTEAFF TGTGCCAGCGCACAGGGGGCGTCGAACACTGAAGCTTTCTTT
TRBJ2-2 TRBV29-1 TRBD2 few CSVEGPSRGGYLANTGELFF TGCAGCGTTGAAGGGCCTTCTCGCGGGGGGTACCTAGCGAACACCGGGGAGCTGTTTTTT
TRBJ1-5 TRBV2 TRBD1 few CASSRQGLVNQPQHF TGTGCCAGCAGTCGACAGGGTTTGGTCAATCAGCCCCAGCATTTT
TRBJ1-1 TRBV29-1 TRBD1 few CSVTDGPGQGNTEAFF TGCAGCGTTACCGATGGCCCGGGACAGGGGAACACTGAAGCTTTCTTT
TRBJ2-1 TRBV7-2 TRBD1 . CATTTGGGYNEQFF TGTGCCACCACTACAGGGGGCGGTTACAATGAGCAGTTCTTC
TRBJ2-1 TRBV5-1 . once CASSLYPDNEQFF TGCGCCAGCAGCTTGTATCCGGACAATGAGCAGTTCTTC
TRBJ2-7 TRBV20-1 . few CSASSSYEQYF TGCAGTGCTTCCTCCTCCTACGAGCAGTACTTC
TRBJ2-2 TRBV28 . . CASSPAGRGGTGELFF TGTGCCAGCAGCCCCGCGGGGCGGGGCGGCACCGGGGAGCTGTTTTTT
TRBJ2-7 TRBV5-1 . . CASSLKGEQYF TGCGCCAGCAGCTTGAAGGGCGAGCAGTACTTC
TRBJ1-6 TRBV10-3 TRBD1 . CAIKLDRGDNSPLHF TGTGCCATCAAACTCGACAGGGGGGATAATTCACCCCTCCACTTT
TRBJ1-1 TRBV19 . . CASSIDVAVPTEAFF TGTGCCAGTAGTATAGATGTGGCGGTTCCCACTGAAGCTTTCTTT
TRBJ1-1 TRBV5-1 . . CASSPLSLGNTEAFF TGCGCCAGCAGCCCCCTCTCCCTCGGGAACACTGAAGCTTTCTTT
TRBJ1-3 TRBV5-6 . . CASSLGVGRSGNTIYF TGTGCCAGCAGCTTGGGGGTCGGCAGGTCTGGAAACACCATATATTTT
TRBJ2-3 TRBV7-2 TRBD1 . CASSRSGTGARDTQYF TGTGCCAGCAGCCGATCCGGGACAGGGGCGCGAGATACGCAGTATTTT
TRBJ1-1 TRBV4-1 TRBD1 . CASSQRTGRTEAFF TGCGCCAGCAGCCAAAGGACAGGGCGGACTGAAGCTTTCTTT
TRBJ2-7 TRBV12-5 TRBD1 few CASEMTRDRAECEQYF TGTGCTAGTGAGATGACCCGGGACAGGGCGGAATGCGAGCAGTACTTC
TRBJ2-7 TRBV18 TRBD1 . CASSSRDSDHEQYF TGTGCCAGCTCATCTCGGGACAGCGACCACGAGCAGTACTTC
TRBJ1-1 TRBV29-1 TRBD1 . CSVAAGQGKVGGGRNTEAFF TGCAGCGTTGCGGCCGGACAGGGAAAGGTAGGAGGGGGGAGAAACACTGAAGCTTTCTTT
TRBJ1-1 TRBV2 TRBD1 . CASSLDRGNTEAFF TGTGCCAGTTCCCTGGACAGGGGAAACACTGAAGCTTTCTTT
TRBJ2-1 TRBV5-4 TRBD2 . CASSFPGAGGYNEQFF TGTGCCAGCAGCTTCCCTGGGGCGGGGGGATACAATGAGCAGTTCTTC
TRBJ1-5 TRBV7-9 TRBD1 many CASRKTGPGLSNQPQHF TGTGCCAGCAGGAAGACAGGGCCCGGCCTTAGCAATCAGCCCCAGCATTTT
TRBJ1-4 TRBV5-1 TRBD1 . CASSPKGTENEKLFF TGCGCCAGCAGCCCTAAGGGGACAGAAAATGAAAAACTGTTTTTT
TRBJ2-1 TRBV28 . . CASRDFSEQFF TGTGCCAGCAGGGACTTCAGTGAGCAGTTCTTC
TRBJ1-3 TRBV6-1 . . CASSEAPLGVLYF TGTGCCAGCAGTGAAGCGCCTCTGGGGGTTTTATATTTT
TRBJ2-7 TRBV27 . . CASSFLYPGQIKSYEQYF TGTGCCAGCAGTTTCCTCTACCCTGGACAGATAAAGTCCTACGAGCAGTACTTC